This TCR beta chain was recorded in a study of blood T cell repertoires in COVID-19. The wider study: Spain, Italy and the United States supplied samples that represented acute and convalescent COVID-19. Nucleic acid was either cDNA or gDNA, and it came from T cells, B-cell-depleted T cells, or PBMCs.

This CDR3 contains 15 residues. Between the trimmed V and J ends, which lost 5 bases and 7 bases, there was a span of 17 bases. Per germline, CDR1 SGHTA and CDR2 FQGNSA. Source study methods: Nucleated cell number was recorded as an estimate derived from reference gene primer amplification. Repertoires were generated with immunoSEQ multiplex PCR, while TCRdb's copy carries only in-frame clones and drops some. The DNA was the basis for D and trimming; V, J and clone size are from that table. This table holds about 220,000 clones, over 70% found once. This clonotype originated in a woman aged 70 to 79 with acute or convalescent COVID-19. The sequencing sample was made of peripheral blood. The chain uses TRBV7-2 and TRBJ2-2; TRBD2 is a possible D gene (7 bases). In DNA form, the CDR3 reads TGTGCCAGCAGCCACGGAGGGGGGGCCGTCGGGGAGCTGTTTTTT. Its translation is CASSHGGGAVGELFF.